Below are 6 T cell receptor beta chains sequenced from a single sample in a study of fetal regulatory T cell absence and autoimmunity. Some clones are missing from TCRdb's copy, which holds only in-frame ones; the method was immunoSEQ multiplex PCR. The data show some 46,000 clones, about 80% seen once. Material for sequencing was cord blood. The receptors originated from a newborn boy with IPEX syndrome.

This sequence joins TRBV19 and TRBJ1-6, with D perhaps matching TRBD1 (6 bases). Germline values: CDR1 LNHDA, CDR2 SQIVND (reference sequence). V was shortened by 1 base and J by 7 bases, with 11 bases between the two germline ends. This CDR3 spans 15 amino acids. CDR3 amino acids: CASSIGGQGNSPLHF. CDR3 sequence (DNA): TGTGCCAGTAGTATAGGGGGGCAGGGGAATTCACCCCTCCACTTT.

The chain links TRBV18 to TRBJ2-1; TRBD2 matches at 7 bases. The CDR3 length is 14 residues. The V gene end was trimmed by 2 bases and the J gene end by 5 bases; junction bases not matched to a gene: 3. The germline V gene has CDR1 KGHSH and CDR2 LQKENI. The CDR3 region has the DNA TGTGCCAGCTCACCAGTTGGGGGGGACAATGAGCAGTTCTTC. This sequence encodes CASSPVGGDNEQFF.

The V call is TRBV25-1, the J call TRBJ2-1; D is ambiguous. Trimming took off 7 bases at V and 4 bases at J, with 8 bases between the two ends. The CDR3 totals 12 residues. Germline CDR1 and CDR2: MGHDK and SYGVNS. For the CDR3, the DNA is TGTGCCAGCAATGGGGATTACAATGAGCAGTTCTTC. It codes for CASNGDYNEQFF.

The chain is built from TRBV9 and TRBJ1-5, with 8 bases identical to TRBD1. The CDR3 covers 15 residues. The J segment lost 3 bases and the V segment lost 3 bases, leaving 5 bases of the junction unmatched. Germline V lookup: CDR1 SGDLS, CDR2 YYNGEE. CDR3: CASSASGGLNQPQHF. CDR3 nucleotide sequence: TGTGCCAGCAGCGCATCAGGGGGCCTCAATCAGCCCCAGCATTTT. Supplemented by reference TRBV9 and TRBJ1-5, the full variable domain reads DSGVTQTPKHLITATGQRVTLRCSPRSGDLSVYWYQQSLDQGLQFLIQYYNGEERAKGNILERFSAQQFPDLHSELNLSSLELGDSALYFCASSASGGLNQPQHFGDGTRLSIL.

The chain has TRBV4-1 and TRBJ1-3; D uncertain. CDR3 length: 16 residues. CDR1 MGHRA and CDR2 YSYEKL come from the germline V gene. Trimming cost V 0 bases and J 0 bases, with 9 bases left between them. This CDR3 is CASSQERPGSGNTIYF. As DNA, the CDR3 is TGCGCCAGCAGCCAAGAACGACCGGGCTCTGGAAACACCATATATTTT.

This chain links TRBV6-5 with TRBJ1-1; 11 nucleotides agree with TRBD1. CDR3 length: 16 residues. With 4 bases clipped from V and 2 bases from J, the junction kept 6 bases outside the gene matches. Germline CDR1 reads MNHEY; CDR2 reads SVGAGI. CDR3 bases: TGTGCCAGCAGTTTACTCGGACAGGGGGCTAACACTGAAGCTTTCTTT. Its protein is CASSLLGQGANTEAFF.